Below, one T cell receptor (beta chain) is given with its context. The antigen remains unidentified. The data originate from a study of cytomegalovirus exposure and HLA in healthy donors. Across the whole study: The same platform as the approximately 700 first-cohort repertoires was used for the 120 validation repertoires, a later analysis reported. Study observations and caveats: In vitro data verified a few CMV-associated chains as specific for CMV antigens. The authors enumerated under 200 TCR beta chains as linked to cytomegalovirus.

TCRdb's table, derived via immunoSEQ multiplex PCR, lists solely in-frame clones and lacks some. The sample yields around 250,000 clones, roughly 91% seen once. Separate from the roughly 700-subject first cohort, the approximately 120-subject validation cohort was the one that the donors belonged to. This CDR3 has 14 amino acids. V shed 1 base and J shed 4 bases, with 8 bases lying between them. The germline V gene encodes CDR1 SGHRS and CDR2 YFSETQ. This TCR was recovered from a woman under 40 in good health and CMV-seronegative. The V and J genes are TRBV5-1 and TRBJ1-4; D unclear. Sequencing was performed on PBMCs. The CDR3 protein is CASSLSGVNEKLFF. DNA of the CDR3: TGCGCCAGCAGCTTGTCGGGAGTTAATGAAAAACTGTTTTTT.